The 27 T cell receptor beta chains given below trace back to one sample, sequenced in a study of T-cell memory formation after mild COVID-19. MiXCR, run by TCRdb on the 5' RACE reads, gives a single entry per CDR3 protein. Among approximately 290,000 distinct CDR3 sequences listed, 19% were seen once. The source material was PBMCs or a T cell subset sorted from them (not recorded which). Receptors were obtained from a man younger than 30 who had mild COVID-19 (a few samples of this study predate the infection). Cell type and time point are not known.

The genes are TRBV13 and TRBJ1-2, with 10 bases identical to TRBD1. V dropped 2 bases and J dropped 3; count of bases not matched to a gene: 6. Germline lookup yields CDR1 PRHDT and CDR2 FYEKMQ (reference sequence). The CDR3 is 16 residues long. The CDR3 loop reads CASSLLRTGGDYGYTF. The CDR3 nucleotides read TGTGCCAGCAGCTTATTGCGGACAGGGGGTGACTATGGCTACACCTTC.

This chain links TRBV4-1 with TRBJ2-3, with D maybe TRBD2 (5 bases). Germline V gene sequence: CDR1 MGHRA, CDR2 YSYEKL. Trimming removed 4 bases at V and 2 bases at J, with 13 bases between. The CDR3 is made up of 15 amino acids. The chain's CDR3 is CASSPQERDTDTQYF. The CDR3 DNA sequence: TGCGCCAGCAGCCCTCAAGAGAGGGACACAGATACGCAGTATTTT.

The sample holds a few counts of this clonotype. This rearrangement joins TRBV5-6 to TRBJ2-7; possibly TRBD1 or TRBD2 for D (5 bases each). Germline lookup yields CDR1 SGHDT and CDR2 YYEEEE. V lost 3 bases and J 3 bases, leaving 13 bases between the germline ends. The CDR3 covers 14 residues. The CDR3 DNA is TGTGCCAGCAGCTCTTCCGGGACCGACTACGAGCAGTACGTC. Protein: CASSSSGTDYEQYV.

The sample holds many counts of this clonotype. This rearrangement joins TRBV4-1 to TRBJ1-1, with 7 positions matching TRBD1. CDR1 is MGHRA, CDR2 YSYEKL, per germline. The V segment lost 3 bases and the J segment 4 bases; nucleotides outside the gene matches: 8. The CDR3 loop spans 15 amino acids. The CDR3 protein is CASSHSRQGGTEAFF. The DNA of the CDR3 is TGCGCCAGCAGCCACAGTAGACAGGGAGGCACTGAAGCTTTCTTT.

This clonotype has only a few counts. The chain is built from TRBV20-1 and TRBJ1-2; TRBD1 is a possible D gene (6 bases). CDR1 and CDR2 from the germline V gene are DFQATT and SNEGSKA (reference sequence). There are 13 residues in the CDR3. This chain's CDR3 is CSCPGTYVYGYTF. The CDR3 coding sequence is TGCAGCTGTCCCGGGACATATGTCTATGGCTACACCTTC.

This rearrangement joins TRBV5-1 to TRBJ1-1; D uncertain. The CDR3 contains 15 residues. Trimming pared 4 bases from V and 4 bases from J, leaving 17 bases between. Germline CDR1 reads SGHRS; CDR2 reads YFSETQ. Here the CDR3 DNA reads TGCGCCAGCAGCCTACGACCCGCGGTGGGCACTGAAGCTTTCTTT. Translation: CASSLRPAVGTEAFF.

In its sample, this clonotype was seen a few times. J is TRBJ1-2 and V is TRBV9; weak D call: TRBD1 (5 bases). The CDR3 runs to 16 residues. Germline-derived CDR1 and CDR2 are SGDLS and YYNGEE. The V end lost 0 bases, the J end lost 4 bases, and 16 bases lay between the germline ends. The chain's CDR3 is CASSVDPLAGSYGYTF. The CDR3 DNA is TGTGCCAGCAGCGTAGATCCCTTGGCAGGGTCCTATGGCTACACCTTC. The whole variable domain, remainder taken from reference TRBV9 and TRBJ1-2, is DSGVTQTPKHLITATGQRVTLRCSPRSGDLSVYWYQQSLDQGLQFLIQYYNGEERAKGNILERFSAQQFPDLHSELNLSSLELGDSALYFCASSVDPLAGSYGYTFGSGTRLTVV.

V is TRBV7-2 and J is TRBJ2-3; D unclear. V lost 2 bases and J lost 0, with 12 bases in between. Germline values: CDR1 SGHTA, CDR2 FQGNSA. The CDR3 has 16 amino acids. DNA for the CDR3: TGTGCCAGCAGCTTATTTTACAGCCCTAGCACAGATACGCAGTATTTT. This gives the protein CASSLFYSPSTDTQYF.

In this sample, this clonotype turned up a few times. The V call is TRBV7-9, the J call TRBJ1-1; D remains ambiguous. Germline V gene sequence: CDR1 SEHNR, CDR2 FQNEAQ (reference sequence). The CDR3 contains 13 residues. Trimming removed 7 bases from V and 8 bases from J, with 17 bases in between. The CDR3 nucleotides are TGTGCCAGCACCCTAAGGATTACGGAGGAAGCTTTCTTT. This sequence encodes CASTLRITEEAFF. Supplemented by reference TRBV7-9 and TRBJ1-1, the full variable domain reads DTGVSQNPRHKITKRGQNVTFRCDPISEHNRLYWYRQTLGQGPEFLTYFQNEAQLEKSRLLSDRFSAERPKGSFSTLEIQRTEQGDSAMYLCASTLRITEEAFFGQGTRLTVV.

This clonotype was detected only a few times. V is TRBV7-2 and J is TRBJ2-7, with TRBD2 matching over 11 bases. The CDR3 runs to 15 residues. Losses at the gene ends were 2 bases for V and 3 bases for J; bases not matched to a gene: 3. Germline CDR1 SGHTA, CDR2 FQGNSA. For the CDR3, the DNA is TGTGCCAGCAGCTTAAGGCTAGCGGGGGGCTACGAGCAGTACGTC. Its translation is CASSLRLAGGYEQYV.

The genes are TRBV5-1 and TRBJ2-2, with D tentatively TRBD1 (6 bases). With 7 bases removed from V and 4 bases from J, the gap between germline ends came to 20 bases. Germline lookup yields CDR1 SGHRS and CDR2 YFSETQ. This CDR3 is built from 16 residues. CDR3 coding DNA: TGCGCCAGCTGCCTAGGGGGACCGATTCCCACCGGGGAGCTGTTTTTT. Residues: CASCLGGPIPTGELFF. Supplemented by reference TRBV5-1 and TRBJ2-2, the full variable domain reads KAGVTQTPRYLIKTRGQQVTLSCSPISGHRSVSWYQQTPGQGLQFLFEYFSETQRNKGNFPGRFSGRQFSNSRSEMNVSTLELGDSALYLCASCLGGPIPTGELFFGEGSRLTVL.

The V and J genes are TRBV27 and TRBJ1-1; D gene ambiguous. V lost 3 bases and J lost 0, with 5 bases in between. The germline CDR1 and CDR2 sequences are MNHEY and SMNVEV (reference sequence). This CDR3 has 13 amino acids. CDR3 DNA: TGTGCCAGCAGTTTGTTGGTGAACACTGAAGCTTTCTTT. Translated, it gives CASSLLVNTEAFF.

This clonotype has more than one count but fewer than ten. V usage is TRBV5-1 and J usage is TRBJ2-5; 8 bases are shared with TRBD2. This CDR3 has 16 amino acids. The germline V gene encodes CDR1 SGHRS and CDR2 YFSETQ. V lost 1 base to trimming and J lost 5 bases; unmatched junction nucleotides: 10. The CDR3 loop reads CASSLFPAGAGETQYF. CDR3 nucleotides: TGCGCCAGCAGCTTGTTTCCAGCGGGGGCCGGGGAGACCCAGTACTTC.

J is TRBJ2-2 and V is TRBV5-1, with 8 bases that match TRBD1. Germline CDR1 and CDR2: SGHRS and YFSETQ. V dropped 6 bases and J dropped 5; count of bases not matched to a gene: 15. There are 17 residues in the CDR3. CDR3 DNA: TGCGCCAGCAACTCCGGACAGGGAGGTGGAATTACCGGGGAGCTGTTTTTT. As protein: CASNSGQGGGITGELFF.

This clonotype turned up a few times. The CDR3 is CASSPSPLVGVQETQYF. CDR3 in DNA: TGTGCCAGCAGCCCGAGCCCCCTCGTAGGGGTCCAAGAGACCCAGTACTTC. This rearrangement joins TRBV7-9 to TRBJ2-5; TRBD1 is a possible D gene (5 bases). This CDR3 region has 17 residues. CDR1 is SEHNR, CDR2 FQNEAQ, per germline (reference sequence). V dropped 5 bases and J dropped 1 base, with 20 bases sitting between them.

The chain employs TRBV7-2 and TRBJ1-1; TRBD1 aligns across 7 bases. V shed 5 bases and J 3 bases; nucleotides not matched to a gene: 6. Germline values: CDR1 SGHTA, CDR2 FQGNSA. The CDR3 loop spans 14 amino acids. In nucleotides, the CDR3 is TGTGCCAGCAGCGTACCGGGACAGTACACTGAAGCTTTCTTT. This translates into CASSVPGQYTEAFF.

The rearrangement links TRBV29-1 to TRBJ1-5; 8 positions agree with TRBD1. The ends lost 4 bases at V and 3 bases at J; junction bases unmatched: 5. There are 14 residues in the CDR3. CDR1 SQVTM and CDR2 ANQGSEA come from the germline V gene. CDR3 loop: CSVVGQGDNQPQHF. For the CDR3, the DNA is TGCAGCGTTGTTGGACAGGGTGACAATCAGCCCCAGCATTTT.

This clonotype was found a few times. The rearrangement uses TRBV12-5 and TRBJ1-6; D is perhaps TRBD1 (5 bases). V lost 0 bases and J 0 bases, leaving 12 bases between the germline ends. The CDR3 contains 18 residues. Germline V gene lookup returns CDR1 LGHNT and CDR2 FRNRAP. CDR3 protein: CASGLVLGRSSYNSPLHF. In DNA, the CDR3 is TGTGCTAGTGGTTTGGTACTGGGACGGAGCTCCTATAATTCACCCCTCCACTTT.

A few counts support this clonotype. V usage is TRBV6-2 or TRBV6-3 and J usage is TRBJ1-2; 7 positions match TRBD1. There are 14 residues in the CDR3. The trim removed 2 bases at V and 6 bases at J, leaving 6 bases unmatched. The germline V gene has CDR1 MNHEY and CDR2 SVGEGT. Written as DNA, the CDR3 is TGTGCCAGCAGTTACCTCGTCAGGGGGAATGGCTACACCTTC. Its translation is CASSYLVRGNGYTF.

The CDR3 DNA sequence: TGCAGCGCCCGTGGGACACTCTCTGGAAACACCATATATTTT. Amino acid sequence: CSARGTLSGNTIYF. The rearrangement joins TRBV29-1 to TRBJ1-3, with D possibly matching TRBD1 (6 bases). The ends were cut back, 7 bases at V and 0 bases at J, with 13 bases in the middle. The CDR3 contains 14 residues. Germline lookup yields CDR1 SQVTM and CDR2 ANQGSEA.

This clonotype was observed a few times. V gene TRBV29-1 combines with J gene TRBJ2-7; no definite D call. The CDR3 has 13 residues. The germline V and J ends were trimmed by 7 bases and 2 bases, with 15 bases remaining between them. The germline CDR1 and CDR2 sequences are SQVTM and ANQGSEA. The CDR3 bases are TGCAGCGCGATATACCACGGCACCTACGAGCAGTACTTC. Amino acids: CSAIYHGTYEQYF.

In this sample, this clonotype turned up a few times. The rearrangement joins TRBV4-1 to TRBJ1-5; the match to TRBD1 covers 9 bases. Per germline, CDR1 MGHRA and CDR2 YSYEKL. After removal of 1 base from V and 4 bases from J, the junction contained 2 bases not matched to a gene. The length of the CDR3 is 15 residues. The CDR3 loop is CASSQGDRENQPQHF. CDR3 nucleotide sequence: TGCGCCAGCAGCCAAGGGGACAGGGAGAATCAGCCCCAGCATTTT.

This clonotype was counted only a few times. V and J are TRBV27 and TRBJ2-7; TRBD1 aligns across 8 bases. J gave up 1 base and V 5 bases, and 10 bases lay outside the gene matches. This CDR3 spans 16 amino acids. CDR1 MNHEY and CDR2 SMNVEV come from the germline V gene (reference sequence). The CDR3 coding sequence is TGTGCCAGCAGTGGGCCAGGGGGCGGTTCATCCTACGAGCAGTACGTC. Translating gives CASSGPGGGSSYEQYV.

The V and J genes are TRBV7-9 and TRBJ1-1, with D possibly being TRBD1 (5 bases). Germline CDR1 is SEHNR and CDR2 is FQNEAQ (reference sequence). There are 13 residues in the CDR3. V lost 0 bases and J 4 bases, leaving 6 bases between the germline ends. CDR3 DNA sequence: TGTGCCAGCAGCTTAGCCGGGACCACTGAAGCTTTCTTT. Protein sequence: CASSLAGTTEAFF.

V gene TRBV7-9 combines with J gene TRBJ2-1; D may be TRBD1 (6 bases). Germline V gene data show CDR1 as SEHNR and CDR2 as FQNEAQ (reference sequence). CDR3 length equals 15 residues. The V gene lost 3 bases and the J gene lost 5 bases, with 14 bases spanning the gap. This chain's CDR3 is CASSFLQQGNNEQFF. The CDR3 bases are TGTGCCAGCAGCTTCCTACAACAGGGTAACAATGAGCAGTTCTTC.

This clonotype showed up just a few times. The rearrangement uses TRBV27 and TRBJ1-1; tentatively, D is TRBD1 (6 bases). The CDR3 sequence is 17 residues long. V dropped 1 base and J dropped 1 base, with 16 bases sitting between them. Germline loops: CDR1 MNHEY, CDR2 SMNVEV (reference sequence). The CDR3 DNA sequence: TGTGCCAGCAGTTTATGGGGCTGGGGGCGCACGAACACTGAAGCTTTCTTT. Protein sequence: CASSLWGWGRTNTEAFF.

The chain combines TRBV30 with TRBJ1-1; D is uncertain. This CDR3 has 14 residues. From germline, CDR1 is GTSNPN and CDR2 SVGIG (reference sequence). Trimming removed 0 bases at V and 6 bases at J, with 14 bases between. The CDR3 DNA sequence: TGTGCCTGGAGTGTAGAGTCGGCCTGGGCTGAAGCTTTCTTT. Amino acid sequence: CAWSVESAWAEAFF. The full variable domain, its missing parts supplied by reference TRBV30 and TRBJ1-1, is SQTIHQWPATLVQPVGSPLSLECTVEGTSNPNLYWYRQAAGRGLQLLFYSVGIGQISSEVPQNLSASRPQDRQFILSSKKLLLSDSGFYLCAWSVESAWAEAFFGQGTRLTVV.